Detailed here is one T cell receptor beta chain. Its antigen is not identified. Here immunoSEQ multiplex PCR was the method, and the copy in TCRdb shows in-frame clones only, minus some. The table lists thousands of clones, 70% to 90% of them singletons. This sample was included in a study of PD-1 blockade in classical Hodgkin lymphoma. In every patient, relapse followed autologous stem cell transplantation, while exposure to brentuximab vedotin differed. The CD4+ T cells used were purified from thawed PBMCs through magnetic negative selection. Patients showed best responses of complete response, partial response or progressive disease. Study findings and constraints: Newly diagnosed patients reportedly had lower baseline TCR diversity than healthy donors. The diversity seen at baseline in complete responders resembled that of newly diagnosed patients.

J was trimmed by 6 bases and V by 2 bases; bases with no gene match: 3. Germline-derived CDR1 and CDR2 are KGHSH and LQKENI. This CDR3 has 14 amino acids. Sequencing used CD4+ T cells from blood, obtained at baseline. The V and J genes are TRBV18 and TRBJ2-7; 11 bases agree with TRBD2. This clonotype was sampled from a human donor with classical Hodgkin lymphoma. CDR3 sequence reads: CASSPRGLAVEQYF. CDR3 nucleotides: TGTGCCAGCTCACCAAGGGGACTAGCGGTCGAGCAGTACTTC.